This T cell receptor beta chain was recorded in a study of T cell responses to AZD1222 COVID-19 vaccine. Study conclusions and caveats: The sample set comprised mostly white British donors with more females, and clonal diversity was possibly underestimated. Of spike-specific TCRs, nearly half reportedly target regions left unmutated in variants. Sampling captured repertoires only after the peak T cell response. Spike-spanning, vaccine-associated CD4 TCRs were dominant at 160-218 and 743-854.

The CDR3 has 11 residues. The V end was cut by 4 bases, the J end by 4 bases, with 5 bases between. CDR1 is SEHNR, CDR2 FQNEAQ, per germline (reference sequence). Sequenced by immunoSEQ multiplex PCR; TCRdb stores in-frame clones only, minus some. The sample gives under 150,000 clones, less than 95% of which show up once; approximately 7.6% is in the top ten. This clone appeared a few times. Its specificity is not known. The chain couples TRBV7-9 to TRBJ2-7; D gene uncertain. The sequenced sample was peripheral blood, obtained on day 0 of AZD1222 vaccination. The sequence came from an adult in good health. The chain's CDR3 is CASSSAYEQYF. As DNA, the CDR3 is TGTGCCAGCAGCTCCGCTTACGAGCAGTACTTC. Using reference TRBV7-9 and TRBJ2-7 for the parts outside the CDR3, the full variable domain is DTGVSQNPRHKITKRGQNVTFRCDPISEHNRLYWYRQTLGQGPEFLTYFQNEAQLEKSRLLSDRFSAERPKGSFSTLEIQRTEQGDSAMYLCASSSAYEQYFGPGTRLTVT.